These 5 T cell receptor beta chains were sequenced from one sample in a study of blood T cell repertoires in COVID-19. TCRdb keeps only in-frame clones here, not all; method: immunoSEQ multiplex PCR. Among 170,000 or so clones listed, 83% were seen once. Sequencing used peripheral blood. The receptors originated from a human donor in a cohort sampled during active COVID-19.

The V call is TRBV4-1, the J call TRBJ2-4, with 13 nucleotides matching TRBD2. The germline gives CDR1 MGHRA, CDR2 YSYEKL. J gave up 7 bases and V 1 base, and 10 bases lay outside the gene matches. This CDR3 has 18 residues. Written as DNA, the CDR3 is TGCGCCAGCAGCCAAGGTCTACTAGCGGGGGGGGCTGGGAACATTCAGTACTTC. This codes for CASSQGLLAGGAGNIQYF.

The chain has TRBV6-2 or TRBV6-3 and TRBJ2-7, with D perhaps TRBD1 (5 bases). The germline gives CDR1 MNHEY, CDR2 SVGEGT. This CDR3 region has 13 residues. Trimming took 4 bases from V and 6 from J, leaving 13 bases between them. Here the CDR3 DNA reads TGTGCCAGCAGTTTGGGCGGTGGGGCCGAGCAGTACTTC. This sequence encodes CASSLGGGAEQYF.

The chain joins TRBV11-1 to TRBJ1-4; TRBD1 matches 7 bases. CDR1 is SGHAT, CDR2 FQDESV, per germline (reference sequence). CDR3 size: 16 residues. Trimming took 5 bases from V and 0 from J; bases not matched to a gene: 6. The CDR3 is CASSLRQGATNEKLFF. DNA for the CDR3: TGTGCCAGCAGCCTACGGCAGGGGGCAACTAATGAAAAACTGTTTTTT.

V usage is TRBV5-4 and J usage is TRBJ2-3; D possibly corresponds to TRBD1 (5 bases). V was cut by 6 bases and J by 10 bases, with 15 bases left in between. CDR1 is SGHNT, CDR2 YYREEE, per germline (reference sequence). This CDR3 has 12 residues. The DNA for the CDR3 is TGTGCCAGCACTAATGAACAGGAATCGCAGTATTTT. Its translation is CASTNEQESQYF. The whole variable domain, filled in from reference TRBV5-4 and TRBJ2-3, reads ETGVTQSPTHLIKTRGQQVTLRCSSQSGHNTVSWYQQALGQGPQFIFQYYREEENGRGNFPPRFSGLQFPNYSSELNVNALELDDSALYLCASTNEQESQYFGPGTRLTVL.

DNA of the CDR3: TGTGCCAGCAGTGAAGCGCCTGAAACGGGGATTGCCACTGAAGCTTTCTTT. It is translated as CASSEAPETGIATEAFF. This chain links TRBV6-1 with TRBJ1-1; D call uncertain. Germline CDR1 is MNHNS and CDR2 is SASEGT. Between the trimmed V and J ends, which lost 0 bases and 4 bases, there was a span of 18 bases. The CDR3 has 17 residues.